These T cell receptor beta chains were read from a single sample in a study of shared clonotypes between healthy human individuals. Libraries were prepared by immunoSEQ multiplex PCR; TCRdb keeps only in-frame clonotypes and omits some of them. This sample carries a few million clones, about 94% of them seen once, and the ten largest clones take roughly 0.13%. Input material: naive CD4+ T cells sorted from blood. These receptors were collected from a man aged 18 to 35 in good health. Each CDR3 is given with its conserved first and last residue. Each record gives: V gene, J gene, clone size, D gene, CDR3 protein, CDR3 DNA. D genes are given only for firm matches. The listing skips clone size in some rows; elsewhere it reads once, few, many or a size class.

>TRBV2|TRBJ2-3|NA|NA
CASSVGERIASTDTQYF
TGTGCCAGCAGTGTCGGAGAACGGATTGCTAGCACAGATACGCAGTATTTT
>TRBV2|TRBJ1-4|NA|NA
CASSDSGVNEKLFF
TGTGCCAGCAGTGATTCAGGGGTTAATGAAAAACTGTTTTTT
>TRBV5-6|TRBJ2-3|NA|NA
CASSTGPTFTDTQYF
TGTGCCAGCAGCACGGGACCAACCTTCACAGATACGCAGTATTTT
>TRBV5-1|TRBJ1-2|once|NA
CASMLLGAVSGYTF
TGCGCCAGCATGCTGTTGGGGGCAGTGAGTGGCTACACCTTC
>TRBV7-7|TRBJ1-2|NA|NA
CASSLSSGPGFCDYGYTF
TGTGCTAGCAGCTTATCATCTGGTCCAGGGTTTTGTGACTATGGCTACACCTTC
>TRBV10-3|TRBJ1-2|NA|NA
CAISVDGYGYTF
TGTGCCATCAGCGTGGACGGATATGGCTACACCTTC
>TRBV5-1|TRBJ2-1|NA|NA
CASSLAGVNEQFF
TGCGCCAGCAGCTTGGCCGGGGTCAATGAGCAGTTCTTC
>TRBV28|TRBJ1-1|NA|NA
CASSLWSGGLNTEAFF
TGTGCCAGCAGTTTATGGTCCGGGGGCTTGAACACTGAAGCTTTCTTT
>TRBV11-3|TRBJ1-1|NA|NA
CASSLAPTGVSFF
TGTGCCAGCAGCTTAGCCCCCACGGGGGTCTCTTTCTTT
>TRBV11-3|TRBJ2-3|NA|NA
CASSLGQRTKSDTQYF
TGTGCCAGCAGCTTAGGACAGCGGACCAAGTCAGATACGCAGTATTTT
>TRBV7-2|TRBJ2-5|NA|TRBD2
CASSFQTSGSFSGTQYF
TGTGCCAGCAGCTTTCAGACTAGCGGGAGTTTTTCTGGGACCCAGTACTTC
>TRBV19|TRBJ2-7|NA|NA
CASRLRDSTYEQYF
TGTGCCAGTAGACTCCGGGACTCCACCTACGAGCAGTACTTC
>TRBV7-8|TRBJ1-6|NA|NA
CASSLGGVKNSPLHF
TGTGCCAGCAGCTTAGGGGGAGTAAAAAATTCACCCCTCCACTTT
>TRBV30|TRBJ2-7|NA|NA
CAWSADRYFYEQYF
TGTGCCTGGAGTGCTGACAGGTACTTCTACGAGCAGTACTTC
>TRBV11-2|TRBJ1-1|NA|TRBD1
CASRTGDTEAFF
TGTGCCAGCAGGACAGGGGACACTGAAGCTTTCTTT
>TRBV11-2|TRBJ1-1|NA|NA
CASSLAARGDTEAFF
TGTGCCAGCAGCTTAGCAGCCAGGGGAGACACTGAAGCTTTCTTT
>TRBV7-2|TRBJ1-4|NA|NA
CASSLSRATNEKLFF
TGTGCCAGCAGCTTAAGCCGTGCAACTAATGAAAAACTGTTTTTT
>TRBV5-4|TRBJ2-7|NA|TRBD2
CASSTWTSPYEQYF
TGTGCCAGCAGCACCTGGACTAGCCCCTACGAGCAGTACTTC
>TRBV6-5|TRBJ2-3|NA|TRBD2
CASGGGRATDTQYF
TGTGCCAGTGGGGGCGGGAGGGCCACAGATACGCAGTATTTT
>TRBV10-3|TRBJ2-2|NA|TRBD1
CAINRQGANTGELFF
TGTGCCATCAATAGACAGGGGGCGAACACCGGGGAGCTGTTTTTT
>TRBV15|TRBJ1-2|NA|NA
CATSRDFGGYGYTF
TGTGCCACCAGCAGAGATTTCGGCGGCTATGGCTACACCTTC
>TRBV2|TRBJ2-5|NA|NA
CASSEALQGETQYF
TGTGCCAGCAGTGAAGCGCTTCAGGGAGAGACCCAGTACTTC
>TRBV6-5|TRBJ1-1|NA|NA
CASSYGQMNTEAFF
TGTGCCAGCAGTTACGGGCAGATGAACACTGAAGCTTTCTTT
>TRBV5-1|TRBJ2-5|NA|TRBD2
CASSLDGLAQETQYF
TGCGCCAGCAGCTTGGACGGACTAGCCCAAGAGACCCAGTACTTC
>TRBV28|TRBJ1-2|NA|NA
CASGQGTYGYTF
TGTGCCAGCGGCCAGGGGACCTATGGCTACACCTTC
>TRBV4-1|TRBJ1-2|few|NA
CASSQDHQVYGYTF
TGCGCCAGCAGCCAAGATCATCAGGTCTATGGCTACACCTTC
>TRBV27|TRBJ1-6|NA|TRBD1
CASSSRTGGNSPLHF
TGTGCCAGCAGTTCTAGGACAGGGGGTAATTCACCCCTCCACTTT
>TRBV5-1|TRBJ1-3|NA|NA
CASSPIQGHSGNTIYF
TGCGCCAGCAGCCCAATACAGGGACACTCTGGAAACACCATATATTTT
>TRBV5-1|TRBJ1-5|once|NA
CASSRGDTSEPQHF
TGCGCCAGCAGCCGGGGCGACACCTCAGAGCCCCAGCATTTT
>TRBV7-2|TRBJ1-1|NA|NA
CASSFGRNTEAFF
TGTGCCAGCAGCTTCGGGAGGAACACTGAAGCTTTCTTT
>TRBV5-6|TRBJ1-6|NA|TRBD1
CASSRGTGEGRSGLHF
TGTGCCAGCAGTAGGGGGACAGGTGAGGGAAGGTCGGGCCTCCACTTT
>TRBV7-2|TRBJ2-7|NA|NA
CASSPHYEQYF
TGTGCCAGCAGCCCCCACTACGAGCAGTACTTC
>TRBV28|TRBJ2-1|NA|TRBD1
CASSSSGGFIRGNDEQFF
TGTGCCAGCAGCTCATCAGGGGGATTTATCCGGGGTAACGATGAGCAGTTCTTC
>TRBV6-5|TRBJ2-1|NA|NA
CASRGRRSSYNEQFF
TGTGCCAGCAGGGGTCGGCGAAGCTCCTACAATGAGCAGTTCTTC
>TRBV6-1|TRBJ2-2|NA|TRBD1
CASSSLNRGGELFF
TGTGCCAGCAGTTCGCTTAACAGGGGAGGGGAGCTGTTTTTT
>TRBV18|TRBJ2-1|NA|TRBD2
CASSPRFVQQAGDYNEQFF
TGTGCCAGCTCACCACGATTCGTGCAACAAGCGGGAGACTACAATGAGCAGTTCTTC
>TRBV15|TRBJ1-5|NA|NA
CATSTKQGQPQHF
TGTGCCACCAGCACCAAACAGGGCCAGCCCCAGCATTTT
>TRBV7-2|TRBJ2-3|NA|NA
CASSFTRTDTQYF
TGTGCCAGCAGCTTTACTCGCACAGATACGCAGTATTTT
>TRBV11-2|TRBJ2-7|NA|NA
CASSLEERYEQYF
TGTGCCAGCAGCTTAGAGGAGCGCTACGAGCAGTACTTC
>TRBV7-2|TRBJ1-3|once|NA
CASSLVSGNTIYF
TGTGCCAGCAGCTTAGTCTCTGGAAACACCATATATTTT
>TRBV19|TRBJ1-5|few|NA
CASSIDQGYNQPQHF
TGTGCCAGTAGTATAGACCAGGGTTACAATCAGCCCCAGCATTTT
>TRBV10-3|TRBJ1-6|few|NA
CAISLGQTNSPLHF
TGTGCCATCAGTCTCGGACAGACCAATTCACCCCTCCACTTT
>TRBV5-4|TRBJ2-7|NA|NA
CASSFPLSYEQYF
TGTGCCAGCAGCTTCCCCCTCTCCTACGAGCAGTACTTC
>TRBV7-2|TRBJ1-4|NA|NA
CASSLAPVTAEKLFF
TGTGCCAGCAGCTTAGCGCCCGTGACAGCCGAAAAACTGTTTTTT
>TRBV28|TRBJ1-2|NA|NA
CASNFGGRTNYGYTF
TGTGCCAGCAACTTCGGGGGCAGGACTAACTATGGCTACACCTTC
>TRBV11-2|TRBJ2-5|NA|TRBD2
CASSYKVWTSAQETQYF
TGTGCCAGCAGCTATAAAGTTTGGACTAGCGCCCAAGAGACCCAGTACTTC
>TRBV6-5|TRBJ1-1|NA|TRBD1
CASSKRDRDEAFF
TGTGCCAGCAGTAAGAGGGACAGGGATGAAGCTTTCTTT
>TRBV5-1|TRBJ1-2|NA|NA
CASSSGGGGAYGYTF
TGCGCCAGCAGCTCAGGAGGGGGTGGAGCCTATGGCTACACCTTC
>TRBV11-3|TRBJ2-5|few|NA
CASSPGVGMETQYF
TGTGCCAGCAGCCCCGGGGTAGGGATGGAGACCCAGTACTTC
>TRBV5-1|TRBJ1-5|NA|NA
CASSQAGNQPQHF
TGCGCCAGCAGCCAAGCCGGGAATCAGCCCCAGCATTTT
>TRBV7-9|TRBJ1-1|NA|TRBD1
CASSSRDRGFQNTEAFF
TGTGCCAGCAGCTCCCGGGACAGGGGGTTCCAGAACACTGAAGCTTTCTTT
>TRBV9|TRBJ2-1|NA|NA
CASSPAANGPGFYNEQFF
TGTGCCAGCAGCCCAGCCGCAAACGGCCCCGGCTTCTACAATGAGCAGTTCTTC
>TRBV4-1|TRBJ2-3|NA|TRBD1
CASSQDPGQGAPTDTQYF
TGCGCCAGCAGCCAAGATCCCGGACAGGGGGCCCCCACAGATACGCAGTATTTT